A single sample gave rise to the 8 T cell receptor beta chains below, sequenced in a study of control samples from healthy donors and cancer patients. Assay used: immunoSEQ multiplex PCR; TCRdb lists only in-frame clones, some missing. The sample includes about 130,000 clones, around 94% of them seen just once. The specimen was PBMCs. The origin of the receptors is a man between 60 and 75 years old with colorectal cancer.

The genes are TRBV12-3 or TRBV12-4 and TRBJ1-1; D uncertain. V lost 4 bases to trimming and J lost 7 bases, with 10 bases between them. This CDR3 has 12 residues. The CDR3 DNA reads TGTGCCAGCAGTTGGGGAGGGAGTGAAGCTTTCTTT. This translates into CASSWGGSEAFF.

The rearrangement joins TRBV5-6 to TRBJ1-2; unclear D gene. CDR3 length: 12 amino acids. Trimming removed 4 bases at V and 8 bases at J, with 12 bases between. CDR1 is SGHDT and CDR2 is YYEEEE in the germline V gene. CDR3 loop: CASSPGWEGYTF. The CDR3 coding sequence is TGTGCCAGCAGCCCGGGGTGGGAAGGCTACACCTTC.

The chain carries TRBV5-1 and TRBJ1-1, with a possible D match to TRBD1 (5 bases). Germline values: CDR1 SGHRS, CDR2 YFSETQ. Deletions cut 4 bases from V and 5 bases from J, with 12 bases between. The length of the CDR3 is 13 residues. The DNA of the CDR3 is TGCGCCAGCAGCGGGTCCGGGGCGACTGAAGCTTTCTTT. Translated: CASSGSGATEAFF.

The V and J genes are TRBV6-5 and TRBJ1-2; 7 bases map to TRBD1. The V and J ends lost 8 bases and 2 bases, in that order; junction bases with no gene match: 11. CDR1 is MNHEY, CDR2 SVGAGI, per germline. This CDR3 spans 15 amino acids. The CDR3 coding sequence is TGTGCCAGCGTCCCTTTTTTACAGGGGAACTATGGCTACACCTTC. As protein: CASVPFLQGNYGYTF.

Concerning this clone: The germline gene is not matched at one end of the junction; a read error may be the cause. This chain connects TRBV5-1 to TRBJ2-3, with 9 bases that match TRBD1. CDR1 is SGHRS and CDR2 is YFSETQ in the germline V gene. The CDR3 sequence is 15 residues long. CDR3 nucleotides: TGCGCCAGCAGTTTGGGACAGGGAGCCCCAGATACGCAGTATTTT. Protein sequence: CASSLGQGAPDTQYF.

This clone occurred once. The V call is TRBV5-6, the J call TRBJ1-4, with D possibly TRBD1 on 6 matching bases. Trimming removed 0 bases from V and 2 bases from J, with 11 bases in between. Germline lookup yields CDR1 SGHDT and CDR2 YYEEEE. The CDR3 length is 16 residues. CDR3 sequence reads: CASSLAGASTNEKLFF. The CDR3 coding sequence is TGTGCCAGCAGCTTGGCGGGGGCATCGACTAATGAAAAACTGTTTTTT.

V gene TRBV19 combines with J gene TRBJ1-2, with D possibly matching TRBD1 (5 bases). Trimming took off 9 bases at V and 5 bases at J, with 16 bases between the two ends. The V gene's germline CDR1 is LNHDA and CDR2 SQIVND (reference sequence). The CDR3 extends over 13 amino acids. As DNA, the CDR3 is TGTGCCAGCACAAACCAGGGTACTTATGGCTACACCTTC. Encoded protein: CASTNQGTYGYTF.

The chain employs TRBV11-2 and TRBJ2-1; 9 bases are a match to TRBD2. With V trimmed by 1 base and J by 7 bases, 8 bases remained unmatched. The CDR3 consists of 16 residues. Germline V gene sequence: CDR1 SGHAT, CDR2 FQNNGV. CDR3: CASSLGMAGGLNEQFF. The DNA of the CDR3 is TGTGCCAGCAGCTTAGGGATGGCGGGGGGGCTTAATGAGCAGTTCTTC.